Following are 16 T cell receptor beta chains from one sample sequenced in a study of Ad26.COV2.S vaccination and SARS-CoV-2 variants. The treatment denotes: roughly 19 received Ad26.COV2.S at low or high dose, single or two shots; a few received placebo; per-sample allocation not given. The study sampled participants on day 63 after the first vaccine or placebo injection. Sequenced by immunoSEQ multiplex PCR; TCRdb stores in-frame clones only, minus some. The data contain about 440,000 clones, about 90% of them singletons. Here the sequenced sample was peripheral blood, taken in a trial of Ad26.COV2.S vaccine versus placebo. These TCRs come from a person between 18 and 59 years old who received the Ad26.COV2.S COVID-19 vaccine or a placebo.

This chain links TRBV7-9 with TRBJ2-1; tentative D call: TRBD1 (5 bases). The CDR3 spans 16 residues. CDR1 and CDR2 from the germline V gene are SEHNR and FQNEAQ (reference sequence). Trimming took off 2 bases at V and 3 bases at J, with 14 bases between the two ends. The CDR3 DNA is TGTGCCAGCAGCTTAACGGCAGGACACCACTACAATGAGCAGTTCTTC. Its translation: CASSLTAGHHYNEQFF.

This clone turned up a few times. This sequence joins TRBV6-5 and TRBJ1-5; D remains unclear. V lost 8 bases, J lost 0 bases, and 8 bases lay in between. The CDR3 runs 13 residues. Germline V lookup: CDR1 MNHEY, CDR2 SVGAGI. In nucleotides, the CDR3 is TGTGCCAGCTCCCGTAATAGCAATCAGCCCCAGCATTTT. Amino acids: CASSRNSNQPQHF.

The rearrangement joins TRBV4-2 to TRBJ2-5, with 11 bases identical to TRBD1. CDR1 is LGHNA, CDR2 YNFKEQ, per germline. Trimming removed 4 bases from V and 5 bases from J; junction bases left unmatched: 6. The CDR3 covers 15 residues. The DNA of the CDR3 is TGTGCCAGCAGCCCACGGACAGGGGGCTGGGAGACCCAGTACTTC. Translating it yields CASSPRTGGWETQYF.

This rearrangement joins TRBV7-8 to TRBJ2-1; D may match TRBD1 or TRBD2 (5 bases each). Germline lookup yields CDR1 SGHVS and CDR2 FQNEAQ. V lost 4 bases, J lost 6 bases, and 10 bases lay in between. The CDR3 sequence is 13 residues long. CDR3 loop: CASSSSGSNEQFF. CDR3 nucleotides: TGTGCCAGCAGCTCTTCAGGGAGCAATGAGCAGTTCTTC.

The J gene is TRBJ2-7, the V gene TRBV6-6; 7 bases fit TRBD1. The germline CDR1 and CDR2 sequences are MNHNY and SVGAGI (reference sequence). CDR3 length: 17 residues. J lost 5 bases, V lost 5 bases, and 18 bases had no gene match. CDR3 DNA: TGTGCCAGCAGTCCCCTTACACTCAGGGGGTCCTGGGACGAGCAGTACTTC. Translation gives CASSPLTLRGSWDEQYF.

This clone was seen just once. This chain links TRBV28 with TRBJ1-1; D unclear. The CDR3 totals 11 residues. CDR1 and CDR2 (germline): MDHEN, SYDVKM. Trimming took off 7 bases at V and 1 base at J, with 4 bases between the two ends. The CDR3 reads CASTSNTEAFF. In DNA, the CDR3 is TGTGCCAGCACCTCGAACACTGAAGCTTTCTTT. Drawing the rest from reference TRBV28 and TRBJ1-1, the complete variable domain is DVKVTQSSRYLVKRTGEKVFLECVQDMDHENMFWYRQDPGLGLRLIYFSYDVKMKEKGDIPEGYSVSREKKERFSLILESASTNQTSMYLCASTSNTEAFFGQGTRLTVV.

The CDR3 is CARRCNRDRPLYEQYF. The CDR3 DNA is TGTGCCAGACGTTGTAACAGGGATAGGCCCCTCTACGAGCAGTACTTC. The chain employs TRBV2 and TRBJ2-7; a possible D gene is TRBD1 (6 bases). Per germline, CDR1 SNHLY and CDR2 FYNNEI. Trimming removed 9 bases at V and 3 bases at J, with 24 bases between. The CDR3 consists of 16 residues.

CDR3 in DNA: TGCAGTGCTAGTCGTTCTCGGAATTACGAGCAGTACTTC. Protein: CSASRSRNYEQYF. This chain links TRBV20-1 with TRBJ2-7, with unresolved D. Per germline, CDR1 DFQATT and CDR2 SNEGSKA (reference sequence). The CDR3 length is 13 residues. Trimming pared 3 bases from V and 4 bases from J, leaving 13 bases between.

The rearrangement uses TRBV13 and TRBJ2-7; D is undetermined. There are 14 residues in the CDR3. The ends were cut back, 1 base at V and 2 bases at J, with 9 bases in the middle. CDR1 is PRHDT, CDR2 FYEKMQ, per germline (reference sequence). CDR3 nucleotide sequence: TGTGCCAGCAGCTTAGACGTCAGCCCCTACGAGCAGTACTTC. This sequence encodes CASSLDVSPYEQYF.

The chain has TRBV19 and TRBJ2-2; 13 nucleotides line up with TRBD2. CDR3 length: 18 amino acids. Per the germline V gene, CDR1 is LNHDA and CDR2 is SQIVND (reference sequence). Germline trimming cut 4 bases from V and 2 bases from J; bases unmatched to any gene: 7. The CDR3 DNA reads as TGTGCCAGTAGTACCAAACTAGCGGGAGGGTTAAACACCGGGGAGCTGTTTTTT. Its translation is CASSTKLAGGLNTGELFF.

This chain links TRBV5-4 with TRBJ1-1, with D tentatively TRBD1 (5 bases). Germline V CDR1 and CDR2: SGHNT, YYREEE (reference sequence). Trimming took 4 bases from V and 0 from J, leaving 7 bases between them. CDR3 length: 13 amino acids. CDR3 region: CASSAGVNTEAFF. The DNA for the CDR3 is TGTGCCAGCAGCGCGGGGGTGAACACTGAAGCTTTCTTT.

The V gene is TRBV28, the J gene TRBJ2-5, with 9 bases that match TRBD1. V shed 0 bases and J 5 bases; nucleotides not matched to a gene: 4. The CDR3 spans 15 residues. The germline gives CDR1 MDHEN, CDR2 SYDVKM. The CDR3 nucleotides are TGTGCCAGCAGTTTATGGACAGGGGGGATGGAGACCCAGTACTTC. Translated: CASSLWTGGMETQYF.

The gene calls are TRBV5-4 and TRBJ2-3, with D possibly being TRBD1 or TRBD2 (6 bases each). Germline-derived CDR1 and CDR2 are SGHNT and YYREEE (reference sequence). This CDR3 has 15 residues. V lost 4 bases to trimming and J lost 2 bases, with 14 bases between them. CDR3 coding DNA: TGTGCCAGCAGCCCAGGAGGGGGGAACACAGATACGCAGTATTTT. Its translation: CASSPGGGNTDTQYF.

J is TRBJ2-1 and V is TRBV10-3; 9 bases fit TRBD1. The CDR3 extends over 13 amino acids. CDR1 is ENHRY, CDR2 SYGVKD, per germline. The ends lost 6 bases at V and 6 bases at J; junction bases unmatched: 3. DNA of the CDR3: TGTGCCATCAGAGGGGACAGGGCCAATGAGCAGTTCTTC. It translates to CAIRGDRANEQFF.

CDR3 in DNA: TGCGCCAGCAGCCCTCCCCCTTCGAACACCGGGGAGCTGTTTTTT. This gives the protein CASSPPPSNTGELFF. The chain carries TRBV5-1 and TRBJ2-2; D not resolved. The CDR3 contains 15 residues. The V and J ends lost 4 bases and 0 bases respectively, with 10 bases between them. Germline V gives CDR1 SGHRS, CDR2 YFSETQ.

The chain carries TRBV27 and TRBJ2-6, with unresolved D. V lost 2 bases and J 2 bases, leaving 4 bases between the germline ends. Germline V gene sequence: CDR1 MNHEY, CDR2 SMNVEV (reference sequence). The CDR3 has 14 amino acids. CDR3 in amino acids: CASSLKAGANVLTF. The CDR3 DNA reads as TGTGCCAGCAGTTTAAAAGCTGGGGCCAACGTCCTGACTTTC.